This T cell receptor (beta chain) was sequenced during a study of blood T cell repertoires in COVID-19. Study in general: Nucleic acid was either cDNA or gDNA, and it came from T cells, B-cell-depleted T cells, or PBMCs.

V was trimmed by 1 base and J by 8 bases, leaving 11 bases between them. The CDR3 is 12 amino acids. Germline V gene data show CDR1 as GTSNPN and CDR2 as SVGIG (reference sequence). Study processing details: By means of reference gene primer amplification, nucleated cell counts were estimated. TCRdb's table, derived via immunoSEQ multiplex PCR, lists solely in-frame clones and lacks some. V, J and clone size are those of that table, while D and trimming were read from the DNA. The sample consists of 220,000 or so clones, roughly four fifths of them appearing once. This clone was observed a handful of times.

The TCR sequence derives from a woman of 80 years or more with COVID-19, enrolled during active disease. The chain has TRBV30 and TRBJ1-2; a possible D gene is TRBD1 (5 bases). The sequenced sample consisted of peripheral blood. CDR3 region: CAWSDRPRGYTF. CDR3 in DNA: TGTGCCTGGAGTGACAGGCCGCGGGGCTACACCTTC. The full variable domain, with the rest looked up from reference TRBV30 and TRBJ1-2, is SQTIHQWPATLVQPVGSPLSLECTVEGTSNPNLYWYRQAAGRGLQLLFYSVGIGQISSEVPQNLSASRPQDRQFILSSKKLLLSDSGFYLCAWSDRPRGYTFGSGTRLTVV.